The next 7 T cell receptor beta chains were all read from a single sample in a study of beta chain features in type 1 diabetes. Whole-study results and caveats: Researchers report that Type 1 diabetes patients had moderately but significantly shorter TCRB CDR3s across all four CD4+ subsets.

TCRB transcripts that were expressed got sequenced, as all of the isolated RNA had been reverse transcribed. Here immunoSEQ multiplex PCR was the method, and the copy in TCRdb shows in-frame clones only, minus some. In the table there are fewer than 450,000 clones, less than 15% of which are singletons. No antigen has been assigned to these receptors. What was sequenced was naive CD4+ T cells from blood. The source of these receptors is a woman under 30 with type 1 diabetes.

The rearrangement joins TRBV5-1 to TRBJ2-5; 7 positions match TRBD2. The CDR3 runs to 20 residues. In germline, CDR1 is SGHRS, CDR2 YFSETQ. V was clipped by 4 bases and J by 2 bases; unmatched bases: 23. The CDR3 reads CASSPAGLVDGAGPQETQYF. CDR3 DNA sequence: TGCGCCAGCAGCCCCGCAGGACTAGTCGATGGGGCGGGTCCTCAAGAGACCCAGTACTTC.

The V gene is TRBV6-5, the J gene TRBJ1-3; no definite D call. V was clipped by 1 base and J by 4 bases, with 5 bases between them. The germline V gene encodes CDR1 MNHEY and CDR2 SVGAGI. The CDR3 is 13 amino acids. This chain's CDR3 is CASSYLVGNTIYF. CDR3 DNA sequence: TGTGCCAGCAGTTACTTAGTGGGAAACACCATATATTTT.

Written as DNA, the CDR3 is TGTGCCAGCAGCTTGCAAGGGTCAGGGGTTCAGCCCCAGCATTTT. Its protein is CASSLQGSGVQPQHF. The V and J genes are TRBV5-6 and TRBJ1-5; D may be TRBD1 (6 bases). CDR1 and CDR2 from the germline V gene are SGHDT and YYEEEE. CDR3 length: 15 amino acids. V was clipped by 1 base and J by 6 bases, with 14 bases between them.

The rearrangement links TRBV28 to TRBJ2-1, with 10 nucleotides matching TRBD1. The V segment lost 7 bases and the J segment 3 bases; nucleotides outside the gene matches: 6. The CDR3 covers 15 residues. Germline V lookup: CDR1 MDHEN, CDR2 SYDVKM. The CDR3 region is CASTSRDRGYNEQFF. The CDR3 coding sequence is TGTGCCAGCACCTCGCGGGACAGGGGCTACAATGAGCAGTTCTTC.

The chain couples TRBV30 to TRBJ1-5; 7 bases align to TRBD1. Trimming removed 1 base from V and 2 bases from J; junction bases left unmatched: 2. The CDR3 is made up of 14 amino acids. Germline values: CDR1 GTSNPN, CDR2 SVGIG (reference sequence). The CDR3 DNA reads TGTGCCTGGAGTGCCACAGGGGGCAATCAGCCCCAGCATTTT. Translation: CAWSATGGNQPQHF. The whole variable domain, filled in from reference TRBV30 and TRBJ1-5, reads SQTIHQWPATLVQPVGSPLSLECTVEGTSNPNLYWYRQAAGRGLQLLFYSVGIGQISSEVPQNLSASRPQDRQFILSSKKLLLSDSGFYLCAWSATGGNQPQHFGDGTRLSIL.

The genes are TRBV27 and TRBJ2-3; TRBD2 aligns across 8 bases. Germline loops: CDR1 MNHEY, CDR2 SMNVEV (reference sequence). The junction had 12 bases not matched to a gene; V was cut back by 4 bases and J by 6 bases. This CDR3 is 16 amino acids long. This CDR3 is CASSSPGAGDSDTQYF. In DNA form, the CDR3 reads TGTGCCAGCAGTTCCCCGGGAGCGGGAGATAGTGATACGCAGTATTTT.

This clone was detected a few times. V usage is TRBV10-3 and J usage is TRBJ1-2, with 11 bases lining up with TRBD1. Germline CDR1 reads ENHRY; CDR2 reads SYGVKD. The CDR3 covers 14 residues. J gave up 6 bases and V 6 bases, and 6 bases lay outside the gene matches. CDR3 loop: CAIRGRTGGDGYTF. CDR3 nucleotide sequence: TGTGCCATCAGAGGTCGGACAGGGGGCGATGGCTACACCTTC.